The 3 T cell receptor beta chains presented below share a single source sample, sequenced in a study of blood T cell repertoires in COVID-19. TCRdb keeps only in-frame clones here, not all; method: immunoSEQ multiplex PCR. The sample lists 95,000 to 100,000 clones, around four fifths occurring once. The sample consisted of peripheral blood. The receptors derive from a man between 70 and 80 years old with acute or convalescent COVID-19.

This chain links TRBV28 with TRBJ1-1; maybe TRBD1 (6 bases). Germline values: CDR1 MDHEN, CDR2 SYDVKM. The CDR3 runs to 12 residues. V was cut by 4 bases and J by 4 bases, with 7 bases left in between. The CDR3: CASSWGLTEAFF. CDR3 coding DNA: TGTGCCAGCAGTTGGGGGCTCACTGAAGCTTTCTTT.

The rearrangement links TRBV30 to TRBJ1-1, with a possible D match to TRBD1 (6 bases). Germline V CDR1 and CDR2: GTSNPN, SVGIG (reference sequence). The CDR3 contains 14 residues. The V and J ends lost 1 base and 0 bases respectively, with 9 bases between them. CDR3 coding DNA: TGTGCCTGGAGTGATTGGGGGCTGAACACTGAAGCTTTCTTT. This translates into CAWSDWGLNTEAFF.

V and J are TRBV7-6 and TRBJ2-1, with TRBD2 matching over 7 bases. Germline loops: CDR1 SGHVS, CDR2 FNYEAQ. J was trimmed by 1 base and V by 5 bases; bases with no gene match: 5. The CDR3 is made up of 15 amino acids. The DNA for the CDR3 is TGTGCCAGCAGCCCCAGCGGGGCGTCCTACAATGAGCAGTTCTTC. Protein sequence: CASSPSGASYNEQFF.